The 21 T cell receptor beta chains given below trace back to one sample, sequenced in a study of identical twins. In TCRdb, the 5' RACE reads were re-called with MiXCR into one record per CDR3 protein. The table has about 390,000 distinct CDR3 sequences, roughly 9% seen once. Sequenced input: naive T cells sorted from blood. The source of these receptors is a woman in her 50s in good health.

The chain is built from TRBV6-5 and TRBJ1-1, with 7 bases that match TRBD1. The CDR3 is 12 amino acids. Germline-derived CDR1 and CDR2 are MNHEY and SVGAGI. V lost 7 bases and J lost 5; bases outside the gene matches: 4. The CDR3 spells CASMTGTTEAFF. The CDR3, as DNA: TGTGCCAGCATGACAGGGACGACTGAAGCTTTCTTT.

The chain employs TRBV12-3 or TRBV12-4 and TRBJ2-1; no definite D call. This CDR3 is built from 12 residues. The V gene lost 4 bases and the J gene lost 7 bases, with 8 bases spanning the gap. CDR3 amino acids: CASSSYLNEQFF. The CDR3 bases are TGTGCCAGCAGTTCCTACTTGAATGAGCAGTTCTTC.

A few counts support this clonotype. The rearrangement joins TRBV12-3 or TRBV12-4 to TRBJ2-1; 9 positions agree with TRBD2. V lost 3 bases, J lost 6 bases, and 6 bases stayed unmatched. CDR3 length equals 15 residues. In DNA form, the CDR3 reads TGTGCCAGCAGTTTGAGACTAGCGGCGACCAATGAGCAGTTCTTC. Amino acid sequence: CASSLRLAATNEQFF.

The rearrangement uses TRBV24-1 and TRBJ2-2; D is unclear. Trimming pared 0 bases from V and 4 bases from J, leaving 11 bases between. This CDR3 comprises 16 residues. In germline, CDR1 is KGHDR, CDR2 SFDVKD. Written as DNA, the CDR3 is TGTGCCACCAGTGATTTGCCCGGGCCCGGCACCGGGGAGCTGTTTTTT. As protein: CATSDLPGPGTGELFF.

The chain carries TRBV12-3 or TRBV12-4 and TRBJ2-1; TRBD2 matches 7 bases. The CDR3 covers 13 residues. The V gene end was trimmed by 5 bases and the J gene end by 3 bases; junction bases not matched to a gene: 1. The CDR3 loop reads CASSRDYYNEQFF. The CDR3 DNA reads TGTGCCAGCAGTCGGGACTACTACAATGAGCAGTTCTTC.

This sequence joins TRBV5-1 and TRBJ1-1, with D possibly TRBD1 on 5 matching bases. Germline V gives CDR1 SGHRS, CDR2 YFSETQ. The V gene lost 4 bases and the J gene lost 1 base, with 11 bases spanning the gap. The CDR3 sequence is 14 residues long. In DNA form, the CDR3 reads TGCGCCAGCAGCACCAGGGACGGGAACACTGAAGCTTTCTTT. Translation gives CASSTRDGNTEAFF.

The gene calls are TRBV12-5 and TRBJ2-1; D tentatively reads TRBD1 or TRBD2 (6 bases each). The CDR3 has 16 residues. V dropped 7 bases and J dropped 1 base, with 17 bases sitting between them. Germline V gene data show CDR1 as LGHNT and CDR2 as FRNRAP. Written as DNA, the CDR3 is TGTGCTAGTGTCTGGGGGGCAGAAGCATCCTACAATGAGCAGTTCTTC. It specifies CASVWGAEASYNEQFF. The full variable domain, rest sourced from reference TRBV12-5 and TRBJ2-1, is DARVTQTPRHKVTEMGQEVTMRCQPILGHNTVFWYRQTMMQGLELLAYFRNRAPLDDSGMPKDRFSAEMPDATLATLKIQPSEPRDSAVYFCASVWGAEASYNEQFFGPGTRLTVL.

The chain has TRBV20-1 and TRBJ2-2; D gene unclear. Per germline, CDR1 DFQATT and CDR2 SNEGSKA (reference sequence). The CDR3 loop spans 15 amino acids. V lost 6 bases and J lost 0, with 14 bases in between. The CDR3 DNA reads TGCAGTGCATCCCCTGCGGTCGCGAACACCGGGGAGCTGTTTTTT. This sequence encodes CSASPAVANTGELFF.

This clonotype has ten or more counts. The chain couples TRBV29-1 to TRBJ2-1; 9 bases align to TRBD1. The CDR3 runs to 14 residues. Germline assignment: CDR1 SQVTM and CDR2 ANQGSEA. After removal of 4 bases from V and 4 bases from J, the junction contained 5 bases not matched to a gene. DNA of the CDR3: TGCAGCGTTGGTTCCGGGACAGGGTACAATGAGCAGTTCTTC. Amino acid sequence: CSVGSGTGYNEQFF.

This CDR3 reads CSARDSGSTNEQYF. The CDR3 DNA reads as TGCAGTGCTAGAGATAGCGGGAGCACAAACGAGCAGTACTTC. The V and J genes are TRBV20-1 and TRBJ2-7; TRBD2 matches 9 bases. Per the germline V gene, CDR1 is DFQATT and CDR2 is SNEGSKA (reference sequence). CDR3 length: 14 residues. V was clipped by 0 bases and J by 5 bases; unmatched bases: 5.

This clonotype has only a few counts. V usage is TRBV29-1 and J usage is TRBJ1-3; weak D call: TRBD1 (6 bases). The CDR3 totals 15 residues. In germline, CDR1 is SQVTM, CDR2 ANQGSEA. V was trimmed by 7 bases and J by 0 bases, leaving 16 bases between them. DNA for the CDR3: TGCAGCGGTGTGACAGGAGGCCTCTCTGGAAACACCATATATTTT. Translated, it gives CSGVTGGLSGNTIYF.

This clonotype has only a few counts. The rearrangement uses TRBV12-3 or TRBV12-4 and TRBJ2-7, with 11 positions matching TRBD2. Unmatched junction bases numbered 7, after V lost 7 bases and J lost 2 bases. The CDR3 loop spans 15 amino acids. DNA of the CDR3: TGTGCCAGCACCCTCACTAGCGGGAGAACCTACGAGCAGTACTTC. It specifies CASTLTSGRTYEQYF.

This clonotype was seen ten or more times. The chain couples TRBV20-1 to TRBJ1-5; TRBD1 matches at 8 bases. V dropped 2 bases and J dropped 6; count of bases not matched to a gene: 6. CDR1 is DFQATT, CDR2 SNEGSKA, per germline (reference sequence). CDR3 length: 14 amino acids. The CDR3: CSARIQGAGQPQHF. The CDR3 region has the DNA TGCAGTGCTAGAATCCAGGGGGCGGGTCAGCCCCAGCATTTT.

This clonotype was detected only a few times. The chain uses TRBV6-8 and TRBJ2-3; unclear D gene. Germline V gene data show CDR1 as MNHGY and CDR2 as SAAAGT. This CDR3 contains 15 residues. V lost 9 bases to trimming and J lost 3 bases, with 19 bases between them. The CDR3 protein is CASADRQRCTDTQYF. CDR3 nucleotides: TGTGCCAGTGCCGACCGGCAAAGGTGTACAGATACGCAGTATTTT.

V is TRBV29-1 and J is TRBJ2-3; 10 nucleotides agree with TRBD2. With V trimmed by 4 bases and J by 6 bases, 7 bases remained unmatched. Germline CDR1 and CDR2: SQVTM and ANQGSEA. The CDR3 spans 14 residues. The CDR3 loop is CSVAPSGSGDTQYF. Here the CDR3 DNA reads TGCAGCGTTGCGCCTAGCGGGAGCGGTGATACGCAGTATTTT.

The rearrangement links TRBV12-3 or TRBV12-4 to TRBJ2-3; 8 bases agree with TRBD2. The CDR3 spans 14 residues. V was clipped by 6 bases and J by 3 bases; unmatched bases: 5. The CDR3 coding sequence is TGTGCCAGCAGGAGCGGGAGTCGGACAGATACGCAGTATTTT. This encodes CASRSGSRTDTQYF.

In its sample, this clonotype was seen many times. V usage is TRBV12-3 or TRBV12-4 and J usage is TRBJ1-3; D unresolved. This CDR3 spans 13 amino acids. V dropped 3 bases and J dropped 0 bases, with 3 bases sitting between them. CDR3 residues: CASSFSSGNTIYF. In nucleotides, the CDR3 is TGTGCCAGCAGTTTTAGCTCTGGAAACACCATATATTTT.

This clonotype was detected ten times or more. This chain connects TRBV10-3 to TRBJ2-3, with D possibly called TRBD1 or TRBD2 (5 bases each). Germline V gene lookup returns CDR1 ENHRY and CDR2 SYGVKD. V was shortened by 6 bases and J by 4 bases, with 17 bases between the two germline ends. This CDR3 has 15 amino acids. The CDR3 DNA is TGTGCCATCAGGGGGGACGGAGAGAGATCAGATACGCAGTATTTT. It specifies CAIRGDGERSDTQYF.

This clonotype was recorded many times. The rearrangement joins TRBV2 to TRBJ1-1, with D maybe TRBD1 (5 bases). V was clipped by 7 bases and J by 11 bases, with 17 bases between them. CDR3 size: 12 residues. CDR1 is SNHLY, CDR2 FYNNEI, per germline. The CDR3, as DNA: TGTGCCAGCAACCTCCTGACAGAGACGGCTTTCTTT. As protein: CASNLLTETAFF.

Here the CDR3 DNA reads TGCGCCAGCAGCCAACGGACAGGGGTTAAGGGCCAAGAGACCCAGTACTTC. It encodes CASSQRTGVKGQETQYF. The J gene is TRBJ2-5, the V gene TRBV4-1; 9 positions agree with TRBD1. The CDR3 loop spans 17 amino acids. V dropped 2 bases and J dropped 1; count of bases not matched to a gene: 8. Germline lookup yields CDR1 MGHRA and CDR2 YSYEKL.

This clonotype was observed many times. The genes are TRBV6-5 and TRBJ1-1, with D uncertain. The germline V and J ends were trimmed by 6 bases and 1 base, with 12 bases remaining between them. Germline V gene sequence: CDR1 MNHEY, CDR2 SVGAGI. The CDR3 loop spans 14 amino acids. CDR3 nucleotide sequence: TGTGCCAGCAGATTGGGTGGTGGGAACACTGAAGCTTTCTTT. This codes for CASRLGGGNTEAFF.